The rows below give T cell receptor beta chains drawn from one sample of a study of blood T cells in healthy people across ages. TCRdb ran MiXCR on the 5' RACE reads and lists one entry per CDR3 protein. The sample gives 1.5 million to 2 million distinct CDR3 sequences, almost 35% of which show up once; approximately 10% is in the top ten. Sequencing was done on a sample of blood. These receptors were collected from a young woman in good health. Both conserved end residues are part of each CDR3. D genes are given only for firm matches. Clone size, where shown, is once, few, many, or a class for clones that have expanded.

j_call | cdr3_length | v_call | d_call | clone_size | cdr3_nt | cdr3_aa
TRBJ1-3 | 16 | TRBV7-9 | TRBD1 | . | TGTGCCAGCAGACCTAGACAGGGACCGGCTGGAAACACCATATATTTT | CASRPRQGPAGNTIYF
TRBJ2-7 | 13 | TRBV28 | TRBD1 | . | TGTGCCAGCAGTGTCACAGGGGTCAGCGAGCAGTACTTC | CASSVTGVSEQYF
TRBJ1-5 | 13 | TRBV20-1 | . | few | TGCAGTGCCCCCGGGGGCGGCAATCAGCCCCAGCATTTT | CSAPGGGNQPQHF
TRBJ1-2 | 13 | TRBV12-3/TRBV12-4 | . | . | TGTGCCAGCAGTGTGACACTAAACTATGGCTACACCTTC | CASSVTLNYGYTF
TRBJ1-2 | 15 | TRBV6-1 | . | . | TGTGCCAGCAAGGGCGGAGGGACCTCTGGCCATGGCTACACCTTC | CASKGGGTSGHGYTF
TRBJ2-1 | 14 | TRBV6-1 | TRBD2 | . | TGTGCCAGCAGATATCAGCGGGAGACTATTGAGCAGTTCTTC | CASRYQRETIEQFF
TRBJ2-5 | 15 | TRBV20-1 | . | few | TGCAGTGCCGGCCGGCCCACAGGTTTCCAAGAGACCCAGTACTTC | CSAGRPTGFQETQYF
TRBJ2-3 | 12 | TRBV2 | . | few | TGTGCCAGCAGACCGGACTCAGATACGCAGTATTTT | CASRPDSDTQYF
TRBJ2-1 | 14 | TRBV4-1 | TRBD2 | few | TGCGCCAGCAGCCCCCTACTAGCGGGAGATGAGCGGTTCTTC | CASSPLLAGDERFF
TRBJ1-2 | 15 | TRBV9 | . | . | TGTGCCAGCAGCGTAGTAGGACATCCTAACTATGGCTACACCTTC | CASSVVGHPNYGYTF
TRBJ2-5 | 16 | TRBV6-1 | TRBD2 | . | TGTGCCAGCAGTGGAGCAGCGGGGGGCAAGGTGGAGACCCAGTACTTC | CASSGAAGGKVETQYF
TRBJ2-3 | 14 | TRBV20-1 | . | . | TGCAGTGCTTCCTCAGAGCCCTTCACAGATACGCAGTATTTT | CSASSEPFTDTQYF
TRBJ1-1 | 14 | TRBV30 | . | . | TGTGCCTGGAGTGGACGAACTATGAACACTGAAGCTTTCTTT | CAWSGRTMNTEAFF
TRBJ1-2 | 12 | TRBV7-2 | . | . | TGTGCCAGCAGCCCCCGTGTAGGAGGCTACACCTTC | CASSPRVGGYTF
TRBJ2-3 | 15 | TRBV7-3 | . | . | TGTGCCAGCAGCTTAACGGGGGAAAGCACAGATACGCGGTATTTT | CASSLTGESTDTRYF
TRBJ1-1 | 15 | TRBV28 | . | . | TGTGCCAGCAGTCCGAACAGGGCGGGCAACACTGAAGCTTTCTTT | CASSPNRAGNTEAFF
TRBJ1-1 | 13 | TRBV20-1 | TRBD1 | . | TGCAGTGCTAGTGGGACAGGGGTCACTGAAGCTTTCTTT | CSASGTGVTEAFF
TRBJ2-7 | 19 | TRBV7-9 | . | . | TGTGCCAGCAGCTTTCCCCCCACCGCTCAGGGGGCGGGGGTCTTCGAGCAGTACTTC | CASSFPPTAQGAGVFEQYF
TRBJ1-2 | 14 | TRBV7-8 | . | . | TGTGCCAGCAGCTTAGAGGGAAATAACTATGGCTACACCTTC | CASSLEGNNYGYTF
TRBJ2-1 | 12 | TRBV10-1 | . | . | TGCGCCAGCTATTCCCATGGAGGGGAGCAGTTCTTC | CASYSHGGEQFF
TRBJ2-1 | 15 | TRBV27 | . | . | TGTGCCAGCGTCGGGACGGAAAGCTCCTACAATGAGCAGTTCTTC | CASVGTESSYNEQFF
TRBJ2-5 | 14 | TRBV7-9 | . | . | TGTGCCAGCAGCTTAGGAACCACAAAAGGGACCCAGTACTTC | CASSLGTTKGTQYF
TRBJ2-3 | 16 | TRBV18 | . | . | TGTGCCAGCTCTCAATACACGGGAGAACTGACAGATACGCAGTATTTT | CASSQYTGELTDTQYF
TRBJ2-3 | 12 | TRBV11-2 | TRBD2 | . | TGTGCCAGCAGCCGCTCTAGCGGGGGGCAGTATTTT | CASSRSSGGQYF
TRBJ2-1 | 14 | TRBV20-1 | . | . | TGCAGTGCTAGGGCGAGGGGCGACTACAATGAGCAGTTCTTC | CSARARGDYNEQFF
TRBJ2-1 | 15 | TRBV5-1 | . | . | TGCGCCAGCAGCTTGGGCGGGACCGAGTACAATGAGCAGTTCTTC | CASSLGGTEYNEQFF
TRBJ1-5 | 15 | TRBV20-1 | . | . | TGCAGTGCTAGCCCCAGGGGTCTAAGCAATCAGCCCCAGCATTTT | CSASPRGLSNQPQHF
TRBJ2-7 | 15 | TRBV10-3 | . | . | TGTGCCATCAGTGATAGGCAGGCCTCTTCCTACGAGCAGTACTTC | CAISDRQASSYEQYF
TRBJ2-7 | 16 | TRBV9 | . | . | TGTGCCAGCAGCGGACCCGGGACAACCCCTTTGGACGAGCAGTACTTC | CASSGPGTTPLDEQYF
TRBJ1-1 | 13 | TRBV9 | . | . | TGTGCCAGCCGGGCAGATGTTAACACTGAAGCTTTCTTT | CASRADVNTEAFF
TRBJ1-1 | 14 | TRBV4-2 | . | few | TGTGCCAGCAGCCAAGAAGTAGGTGGGATGAGAGCTTTCTTT | CASSQEVGGMRAFF
TRBJ1-2 | 14 | TRBV5-1 | . | . | TGCGCCAGCAGCTGGGCCGTCCCCGGGAGTGGCTACACCTTC | CASSWAVPGSGYTF
TRBJ1-5 | 15 | TRBV2 | TRBD1 | . | TGTGCCAGCAGTACCGACAGGGGGCTCAATCAGCCCCAGCATTTT | CASSTDRGLNQPQHF
TRBJ2-7 | 13 | TRBV7-2 | TRBD2 | many | TGTGCCAGCACTGGAGACGGGAGGCACGAGCAGTACTTC | CASTGDGRHEQYF
TRBJ2-7 | 16 | TRBV20-1 | TRBD2 | . | TGCAGTGCTAGAGAAGGGACTAGCGGGAGGGTCTACGAGCAGTACTTC | CSAREGTSGRVYEQYF
TRBJ2-7 | 12 | TRBV28 | TRBD2 | . | TGTGCCAGCAGTAGCGGGATCGACGAGCAGTACTTC | CASSSGIDEQYF
TRBJ2-5 | 19 | TRBV4-1 | TRBD2 | many | TGCGCCAGCAGCCAAGTTCTGGGGCCGACTAGCGGGAGTCGGCAGACCCAGTACTTC | CASSQVLGPTSGSRQTQYF
TRBJ2-7 | 15 | TRBV4-1 | . | many | TGCGCCAGCAGCCAAGATGTTGCAGGGTCCTACGAGCAGTACTTC | CASSQDVAGSYEQYF
TRBJ2-2 | 16 | TRBV5-1 | . | . | TGCGCCAGCAGCTTGGACCCGCAGGGACGTACCGGGGAGCTGTTTTTT | CASSLDPQGRTGELFF
TRBJ1-2 | 16 | TRBV3-1 | . | few | TGTGCCAGCAGCCAAGATCCTCGGGCGGGTCCATATGGCTACACCTTC | CASSQDPRAGPYGYTF
TRBJ2-2 | 14 | TRBV3-1 | TRBD1 | . | TGTACCAGCAGCCCACAGGGGGCTGGCGGGGAGCTGTTTTTT | CTSSPQGAGGELFF
TRBJ2-3 | 15 | TRBV6-1 | TRBD2 | . | TGTGCCAGCAGACAAAGCGGGGGGCCCCCGGATACGCAGTATTTT | CASRQSGGPPDTQYF
TRBJ2-7 | 15 | TRBV27 | . | few | TGTGCCAGCAGTTTTCGGGTAGACTCGATGGACGAGCAGTACTTC | CASSFRVDSMDEQYF
TRBJ2-1 | 12 | TRBV4-1 | . | few | TGCGCCAGCAGCCAAGACGGTAATGAGCAGTTCTTC | CASSQDGNEQFF
TRBJ1-6 | 15 | TRBV27 | . | few | TGTGCCAGCAGCTCAACAGGGCCGAAGTTTTCACCCCTCCACTTT | CASSSTGPKFSPLHF
TRBJ2-7 | 18 | TRBV2 | TRBD2 | . | TGTGCCAGCAGCCATTCCGGGACTAGCGGGGGCTTTACCTACGAGCAGTACTTC | CASSHSGTSGGFTYEQYF
TRBJ1-2 | 15 | TRBV6-1 | TRBD1 | few | TGTGCCACCCAGAATTCTTATGCAGGGGGCGGTGGCTACACCTTC | CATQNSYAGGGGYTF
TRBJ2-3 | 15 | TRBV18 | TRBD2 | . | TGTGCCAGCTCACCTTGGACTAGTGAGACAGATACGCAGTATTTT | CASSPWTSETDTQYF
TRBJ2-7 | 16 | TRBV4-1 | . | few | TGCGCCAGCAGCCAGGTTTTTGCGCAACCCTATTACGAGCAGTACTTC | CASSQVFAQPYYEQYF
TRBJ2-3 | 12 | TRBV6-2/TRBV6-3 | TRBD2 | once | TGTGCCAGCAGAAGACTAGCGGGGGGGCAGTATTTT | CASRRLAGGQYF
TRBJ2-3 | 16 | TRBV9 | . | . | TGTGCCAGCAGCGGACAGGGGCTAGCGGACACAGATACGCAGTATTTT | CASSGQGLADTDTQYF
TRBJ2-2 | 16 | TRBV27 | TRBD1 | . | TGTGCCAGCAGTTCTAGGGACAGCAAGAACACCGGGGAGCTGTTTTTT | CASSSRDSKNTGELFF
TRBJ2-3 | 18 | TRBV6-4 | TRBD2 | . | TGTGCCAGCAGTGATACACTAGCGGGAGAGAGTTGGACAGATACGCAGTATTTT | CASSDTLAGESWTDTQYF
TRBJ2-5 | 19 | TRBV27 | TRBD2 | few | TGTGCCAGCAGTCCGTTAGCGGGGGGCTTTAGGGGGTACCAAGAGACCCAGTACTTC | CASSPLAGGFRGYQETQYF
TRBJ1-1 | 14 | TRBV6-2/TRBV6-3 | . | . | TGTGCCAGCAGTTACGATCCGACAGGCACTGAAGCTTTCTTT | CASSYDPTGTEAFF